These 20 T cell receptor beta chains were all obtained from the same sample, sequenced in a study of human thymus T cells. Using immunoSEQ multiplex PCR, the repertoire was profiled, and TCRdb retains in-frame clones only, with some absent. Counted here are some 120,000 clones, approximately 96% occurring once; the ten biggest clones make up around 0.025%. Resections were taken during corrective heart surgery, and the thymus tissue came from these. The sequencing input was thymus tissue. The receptors shown here come from a boy in the first two years of life with a congenital heart defect but otherwise immunologically healthy.

The rearrangement joins TRBV4-1 to TRBJ2-1; 8 nucleotides align to TRBD2. In germline, CDR1 is MGHRA, CDR2 YSYEKL. V lost 4 bases, J lost 9 bases, and 8 bases stayed unmatched. The CDR3 extends over 14 amino acids. CDR3 sequence: CASSRLRGGSEQFF. The DNA for the CDR3 is TGCGCCAGCAGCCGCCTTCGGGGGGGCAGTGAGCAGTTCTTC.

The CDR3 coding sequence is TGCGCCAGCAGCCAAGAAGGGGGGCCGCAAGGAAGAAACACCATATATTTT. Translation gives CASSQEGGPQGRNTIYF. The chain employs TRBV4-3 and TRBJ1-3; weak D call: TRBD1 (6 bases). V lost 0 bases, J lost 5 bases, and 17 bases lay in between. This CDR3 spans 17 amino acids. Germline lookup yields CDR1 LGHNA and CDR2 YSLEER.

The rearrangement joins TRBV11-3 to TRBJ2-1, with TRBD2 identical over 7 bases. CDR1 and CDR2 from the germline V gene are SGHNT and YENEEA. The J segment lost 9 bases and the V segment lost 0 bases, leaving 14 bases of the junction unmatched. The CDR3 totals 17 residues. CDR3 amino acids: CASSLDGGLDGPGEQFF. In DNA, the CDR3 is TGTGCCAGCAGCTTAGATGGCGGACTAGATGGTCCAGGTGAGCAGTTCTTC.

The chain combines TRBV7-9 with TRBJ1-3, with D uncertain. Deletions cut 5 bases from V and 3 bases from J, with 5 bases between. The CDR3 is 12 residues long. Looked up from germline, CDR1 is SEHNR and CDR2 is FQNEAQ (reference sequence). CDR3 loop: CASSPRGNTIYF. CDR3 nucleotide sequence: TGTGCCAGCAGCCCCCGTGGAAACACCATATATTTT.

The chain links TRBV28 to TRBJ1-5, with 9 bases fitting TRBD1. The CDR3 is made up of 20 amino acids. J was trimmed by 4 bases and V by 3 bases; bases with no gene match: 19. Germline V gene sequence: CDR1 MDHEN, CDR2 SYDVKM. This CDR3 reads CASSFPGQGSRTPRNQPQHF. The CDR3 DNA follows: TGTGCCAGCAGTTTTCCGGGACAGGGTTCTAGAACCCCACGGAATCAGCCCCAGCATTTT.

In this sample, this clone turned up once. The chain couples TRBV11-2 to TRBJ1-2; TRBD1 agrees at 9 bases. Germline CDR1 reads SGHAT; CDR2 reads FQNNGV. Trimming at V came to 2 bases and at J to 2 bases, leaving 6 bases not matched to a gene. CDR3 length: 16 amino acids. The CDR3 is CASSLTGQGSNYGYTF. The CDR3 bases are TGTGCCAGCAGCTTAACTGGACAGGGGTCGAACTATGGCTACACCTTC.

The chain employs TRBV9 and TRBJ2-2; D remains ambiguous. The CDR3 has 13 residues. From germline, CDR1 is SGDLS and CDR2 YYNGEE. The V end was cut by 4 bases, the J end by 0 bases, with 4 bases between. The CDR3 DNA follows: TGTGCCAGCAGCCCCCCGAACACCGGGGAGCTGTTTTTT. Translation gives CASSPPNTGELFF.

V is TRBV28 and J is TRBJ2-7; D assignment may be TRBD1 or TRBD2 (5 bases each). Trimming removed 8 bases from V and 2 bases from J, with 16 bases in between. The CDR3 is 14 amino acids. CDR1 and CDR2 (germline): MDHEN, SYDVKM. CDR3 nucleotides: TGTGCCAGCCGATGCCGTTCGGGGCCCTACGAGCAGTACTTC. It yields the protein CASRCRSGPYEQYF.

The chain is built from TRBV4-1 and TRBJ1-3; D might be TRBD1 (5 bases). This CDR3 is built from 16 residues. V lost 2 bases to trimming and J lost 2 bases, with 13 bases between them. Germline values: CDR1 MGHRA, CDR2 YSYEKL. The CDR3 reads CASSQLFVGAGNTIYF. As DNA, the CDR3 is TGCGCCAGCAGCCAACTATTCGTGGGGGCTGGAAACACCATATATTTT.

J is TRBJ2-3 and V is TRBV10-2; TRBD2 matches 9 bases. With 0 bases clipped from V and 7 bases from J, the junction kept 17 bases outside the gene matches. This CDR3 contains 19 residues. Germline V CDR1 and CDR2: WSHSY, SAAADI. Here the CDR3 reads CASSESGRTSDRVVNTQYF. DNA of the CDR3: TGCGCCAGCAGTGAGTCCGGGAGGACTAGCGATCGGGTAGTGAATACGCAGTATTTT.

V usage is TRBV6-4 and J usage is TRBJ2-1, with 8 bases fitting TRBD2. Germline V gives CDR1 MRHNA, CDR2 SNTAGT. The CDR3 has 15 residues. With 6 bases clipped from V and 5 bases from J, the junction kept 9 bases outside the gene matches. DNA for the CDR3: TGTGCCAGCAGCTCCGGGGGGGCGGACCACAATGAGCAGTTCTTC. This gives the protein CASSSGGADHNEQFF.

This clone was counted between two and nine times. This sequence joins TRBV16 and TRBJ1-3, with D unresolved. Germline V CDR1 and CDR2: KGHSY, FQNENV. The CDR3 length is 12 residues. Trimming stripped 4 bases from V and 4 bases from J, with 5 bases between. The CDR3 reads CASSLLGNTIYF. The DNA of the CDR3 is TGTGCCAGCAGCCTCCTCGGAAACACCATATATTTT.

DNA of the CDR3: TGCGCCAGCAGCTTTAGAGAACTAGCGGGCCGCCAAGAGACCCAGTACTTC. As protein: CASSFRELAGRQETQYF. V usage is TRBV4-1 and J usage is TRBJ2-5, with 9 bases identical to TRBD2. Germline values: CDR1 MGHRA, CDR2 YSYEKL. Trimming took 5 bases from V and 1 from J; bases not matched to a gene: 11. CDR3 size: 17 residues.

The chain is built from TRBV10-2 and TRBJ2-7; the D gene is possibly TRBD2 (7 bases). Germline CDR1 and CDR2: WSHSY and SAAADI. This CDR3 comprises 18 residues. V lost 4 bases and J 4 bases, leaving 26 bases between the germline ends. The CDR3 DNA sequence: TGCGCCAGCAGTGGGGGGGTGCGTGCGGGGGCGACCAGATACGAGCAGTACTTC. Translation: CASSGGVRAGATRYEQYF.

The chain links TRBV30 to TRBJ2-3; D not certain. Trimming took off 0 bases at V and 2 bases at J, with 9 bases between the two ends. This CDR3 comprises 14 residues. In germline, CDR1 is GTSNPN, CDR2 SVGIG (reference sequence). This chain's CDR3 is CAWSVLANTDTQYF. DNA of the CDR3: TGTGCCTGGAGTGTACTCGCCAACACAGATACGCAGTATTTT.

The chain joins TRBV11-2 to TRBJ1-1, with D uncertain. V lost 5 bases, J lost 4 bases, and 8 bases lay in between. The CDR3 has 12 residues. CDR1 is SGHAT, CDR2 FQNNGV, per germline. The CDR3 coding sequence is TGTGCCAGCAGCGGAGTGGGCACTGAAGCTTTCTTT. It encodes CASSGVGTEAFF.

The rearrangement joins TRBV27 to TRBJ1-6; perhaps TRBD1 as D (6 bases). The germline gives CDR1 MNHEY, CDR2 SMNVEV (reference sequence). Trimming took off 8 bases at V and 9 bases at J, with 26 bases between the two ends. The CDR3 contains 17 residues. The CDR3 coding sequence is TGTGCCAGCTCTTTGTCTGGGGGGGCAGGGTGGAGTTCACCCCTCCACTTT. Translation gives CASSLSGGAGWSSPLHF.

V and J are TRBV11-2 and TRBJ1-3; D uncertain. Germline-derived CDR1 and CDR2 are SGHAT and FQNNGV. The CDR3 has 16 residues. V was shortened by 7 bases and J by 2 bases, with 18 bases between the two germline ends. The DNA of the CDR3 is TGTGCCAGCAACCTGGGGAAGCGGTTTGCTGGAAACACCATATATTTT. As protein: CASNLGKRFAGNTIYF.

This rearrangement joins TRBV4-1 to TRBJ2-3; 8 positions agree with TRBD1. Germline CDR1 MGHRA, CDR2 YSYEKL. V lost 2 bases and J lost 5; bases outside the gene matches: 6. This CDR3 is built from 15 residues. The CDR3 sequence is CASSQMRQGRDTQYF. For the CDR3, the DNA is TGCGCCAGCAGCCAAATGAGACAGGGGAGAGATACGCAGTATTTT.

The chain couples TRBV2 to TRBJ1-3, with 7 bases fitting TRBD1. Trimming cost V 8 bases and J 0 bases; bases outside gene matches: 4. This CDR3 has 14 amino acids. The germline V gene has CDR1 SNHLY and CDR2 FYNNEI. This CDR3 is CASEGGASGNTIYF. In nucleotides, the CDR3 is TGTGCCAGCGAAGGGGGCGCCTCTGGAAACACCATATATTTT.